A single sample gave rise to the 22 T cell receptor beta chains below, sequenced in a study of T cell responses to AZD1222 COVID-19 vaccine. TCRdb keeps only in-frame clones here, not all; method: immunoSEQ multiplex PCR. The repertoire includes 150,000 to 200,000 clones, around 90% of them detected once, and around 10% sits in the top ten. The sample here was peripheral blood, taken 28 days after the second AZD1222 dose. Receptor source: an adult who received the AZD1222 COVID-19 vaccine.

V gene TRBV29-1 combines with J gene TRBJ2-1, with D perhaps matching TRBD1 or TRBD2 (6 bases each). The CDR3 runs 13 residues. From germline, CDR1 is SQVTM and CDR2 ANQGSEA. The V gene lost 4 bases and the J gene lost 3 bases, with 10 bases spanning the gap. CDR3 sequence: CSVGGANYNEQFF. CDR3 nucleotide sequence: TGCAGCGTTGGGGGGGCAAACTACAATGAGCAGTTCTTC.

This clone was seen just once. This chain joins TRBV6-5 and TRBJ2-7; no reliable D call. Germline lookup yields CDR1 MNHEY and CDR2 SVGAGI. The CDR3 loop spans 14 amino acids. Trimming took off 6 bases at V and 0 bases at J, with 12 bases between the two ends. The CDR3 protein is CASSDGRVSYEQYF. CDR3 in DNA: TGTGCCAGCAGCGACGGACGGGTCTCCTACGAGCAGTACTTC.

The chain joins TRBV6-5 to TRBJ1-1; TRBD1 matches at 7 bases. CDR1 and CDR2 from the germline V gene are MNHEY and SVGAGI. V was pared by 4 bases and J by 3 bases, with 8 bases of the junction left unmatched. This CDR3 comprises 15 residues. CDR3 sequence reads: CASSSFDREDTEAFF. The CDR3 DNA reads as TGTGCCAGCAGTTCCTTCGACAGGGAGGACACTGAAGCTTTCTTT.

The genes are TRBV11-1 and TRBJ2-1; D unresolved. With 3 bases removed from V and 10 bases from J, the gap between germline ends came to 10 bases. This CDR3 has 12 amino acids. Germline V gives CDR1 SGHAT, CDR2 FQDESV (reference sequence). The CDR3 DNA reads TGTGCCAGCAGCTTGGGCATCCGAGAGCAGTTCTTC. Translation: CASSLGIREQFF. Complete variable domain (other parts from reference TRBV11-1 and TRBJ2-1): EAEVAQSPRYKITEKSQAVAFWCDPISGHATLYWYRQILGQGPELLVQFQDESVVDDSQLPKDRFSAERLKGVDSTLKIQPAELGDSAMYLCASSLGIREQFFGPGTRLTVL.

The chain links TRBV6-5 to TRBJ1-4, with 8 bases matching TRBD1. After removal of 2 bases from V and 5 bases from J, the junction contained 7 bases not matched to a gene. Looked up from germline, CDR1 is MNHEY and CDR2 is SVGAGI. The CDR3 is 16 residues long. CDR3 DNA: TGTGCCAGCAGTTACGCCATACAGGGGGGGAATGAAAAACTGTTTTTT. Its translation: CASSYAIQGGNEKLFF.

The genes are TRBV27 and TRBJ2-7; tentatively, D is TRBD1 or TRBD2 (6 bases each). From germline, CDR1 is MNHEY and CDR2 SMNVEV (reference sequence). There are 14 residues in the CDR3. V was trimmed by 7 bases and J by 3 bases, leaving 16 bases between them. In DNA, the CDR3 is TGTGCCAGCAAAGGGGGGCCTTCCCACTACGAGCAGTACTTC. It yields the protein CASKGGPSHYEQYF.

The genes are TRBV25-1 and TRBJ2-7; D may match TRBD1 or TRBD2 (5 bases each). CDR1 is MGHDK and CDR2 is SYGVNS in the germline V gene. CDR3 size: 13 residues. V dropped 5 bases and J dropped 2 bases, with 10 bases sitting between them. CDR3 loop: CASSRGFPYEQYF. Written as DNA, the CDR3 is TGTGCCAGCAGTCGGGGCTTTCCCTACGAGCAGTACTTC.

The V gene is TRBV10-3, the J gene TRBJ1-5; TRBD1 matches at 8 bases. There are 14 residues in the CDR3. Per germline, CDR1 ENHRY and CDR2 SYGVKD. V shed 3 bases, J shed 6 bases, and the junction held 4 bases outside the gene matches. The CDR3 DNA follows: TGTGCCATCAGTGATCACCAGGGGGCTCAGCCCCAGCATTTT. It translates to CAISDHQGAQPQHF.

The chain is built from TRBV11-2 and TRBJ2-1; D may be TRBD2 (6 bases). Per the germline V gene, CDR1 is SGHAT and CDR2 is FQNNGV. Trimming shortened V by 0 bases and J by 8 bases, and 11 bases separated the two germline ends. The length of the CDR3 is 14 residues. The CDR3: CASSLDSWGDEQFF. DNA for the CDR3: TGTGCCAGCAGCTTAGATTCGTGGGGGGATGAGCAGTTCTTC. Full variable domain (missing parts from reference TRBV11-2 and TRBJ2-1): EAGVAQSPRYKIIEKRQSVAFWCNPISGHATLYWYQQILGQGPKLLIQFQNNGVVDDSQLPKDRFSAERLKGVDSTLKIQPAKLEDSAVYLCASSLDSWGDEQFFGPGTRLTVL.

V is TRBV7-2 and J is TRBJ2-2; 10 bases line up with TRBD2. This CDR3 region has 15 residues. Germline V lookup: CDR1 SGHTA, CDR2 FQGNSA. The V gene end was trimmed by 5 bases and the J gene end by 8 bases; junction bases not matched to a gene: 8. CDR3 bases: TGTGCCAGCAGCACCCGGACTAGCGGAGGAGGGGAGCTGTTTTTT. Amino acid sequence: CASSTRTSGGGELFF.

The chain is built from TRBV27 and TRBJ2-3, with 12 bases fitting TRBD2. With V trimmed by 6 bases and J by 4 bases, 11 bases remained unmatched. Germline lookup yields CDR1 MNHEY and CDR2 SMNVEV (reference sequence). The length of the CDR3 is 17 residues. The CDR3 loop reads CASRTSGGTYYSDTQYF. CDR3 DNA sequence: TGTGCCAGCAGAACTAGCGGGGGGACCTATTATTCAGATACGCAGTATTTT.

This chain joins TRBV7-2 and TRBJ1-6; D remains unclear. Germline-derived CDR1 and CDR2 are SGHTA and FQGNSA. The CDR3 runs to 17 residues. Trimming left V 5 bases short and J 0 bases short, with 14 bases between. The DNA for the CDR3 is TGTGCCAGCAGCAAAAGCTCAGTTAGCTCCTATAATTCACCCCTCCACTTT. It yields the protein CASSKSSVSSYNSPLHF.

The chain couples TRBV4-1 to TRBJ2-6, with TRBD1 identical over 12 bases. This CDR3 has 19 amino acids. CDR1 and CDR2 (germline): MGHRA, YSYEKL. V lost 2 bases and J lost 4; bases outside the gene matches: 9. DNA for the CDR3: TGCGCCAGCAGCCAACAACCGGGACAGGGGGCTGGAGGGGCCAACGTCCTGACTTTC. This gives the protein CASSQQPGQGAGGANVLTF.

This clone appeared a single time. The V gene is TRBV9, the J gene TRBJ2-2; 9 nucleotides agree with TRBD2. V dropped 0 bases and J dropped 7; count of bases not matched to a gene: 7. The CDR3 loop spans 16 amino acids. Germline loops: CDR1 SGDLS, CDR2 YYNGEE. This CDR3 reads CASSVGSSGEVGELFF. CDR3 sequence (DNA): TGTGCCAGCAGCGTAGGGTCTAGCGGGGAGGTCGGGGAGCTGTTTTTT.

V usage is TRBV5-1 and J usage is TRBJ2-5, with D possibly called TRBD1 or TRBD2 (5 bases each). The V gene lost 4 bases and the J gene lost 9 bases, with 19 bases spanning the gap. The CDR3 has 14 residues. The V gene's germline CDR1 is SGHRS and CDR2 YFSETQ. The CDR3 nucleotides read TGCGCCAGCAGCCCTCTGACAGCGAGAGGGTCCCAGTACTTC. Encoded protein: CASSPLTARGSQYF. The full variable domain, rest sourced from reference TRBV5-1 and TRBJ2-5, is KAGVTQTPRYLIKTRGQQVTLSCSPISGHRSVSWYQQTPGQGLQFLFEYFSETQRNKGNFPGRFSGRQFSNSRSEMNVSTLELGDSALYLCASSPLTARGSQYFGPGTRLLVL.

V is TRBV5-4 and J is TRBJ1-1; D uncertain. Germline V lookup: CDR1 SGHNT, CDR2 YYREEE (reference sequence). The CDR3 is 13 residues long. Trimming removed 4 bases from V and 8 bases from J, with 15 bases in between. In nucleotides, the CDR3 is TGTGCCAGCAGCCCACCGAGCGGGAGGGAAGCTTTCTTT. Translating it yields CASSPPSGREAFF.

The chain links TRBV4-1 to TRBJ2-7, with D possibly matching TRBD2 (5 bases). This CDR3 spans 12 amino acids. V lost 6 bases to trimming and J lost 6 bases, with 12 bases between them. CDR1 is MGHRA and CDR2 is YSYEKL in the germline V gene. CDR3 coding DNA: TGCGCCAGCAGTGGACTCTCCGGCGAGCAGTACTTC. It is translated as CASSGLSGEQYF.

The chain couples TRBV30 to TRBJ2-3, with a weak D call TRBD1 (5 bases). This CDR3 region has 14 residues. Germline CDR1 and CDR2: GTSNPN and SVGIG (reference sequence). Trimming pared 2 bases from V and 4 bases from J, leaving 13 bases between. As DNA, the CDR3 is TGTGCCTGGAGTACTCGATGGACACCAGATACGCAGTATTTT. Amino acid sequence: CAWSTRWTPDTQYF.

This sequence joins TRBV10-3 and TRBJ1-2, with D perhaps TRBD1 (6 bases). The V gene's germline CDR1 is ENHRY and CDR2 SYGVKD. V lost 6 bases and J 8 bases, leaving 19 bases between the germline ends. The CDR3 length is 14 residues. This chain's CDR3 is CAISSETGTGGYTF. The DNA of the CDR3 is TGTGCCATCAGCTCCGAAACAGGGACCGGGGGCTACACCTTC.

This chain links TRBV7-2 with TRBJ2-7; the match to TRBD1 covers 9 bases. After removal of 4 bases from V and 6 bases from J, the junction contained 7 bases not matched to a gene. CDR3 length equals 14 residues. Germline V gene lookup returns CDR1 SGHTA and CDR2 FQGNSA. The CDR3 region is CASSSWTGVGEQYF. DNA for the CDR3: TGTGCCAGCAGCTCCTGGACAGGGGTGGGCGAGCAGTACTTC.

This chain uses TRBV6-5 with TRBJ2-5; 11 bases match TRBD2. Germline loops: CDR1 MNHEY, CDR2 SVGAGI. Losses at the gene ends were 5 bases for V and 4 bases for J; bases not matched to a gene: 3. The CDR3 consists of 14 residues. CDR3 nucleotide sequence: TGTGCCAGCAGTCGCCTAGCGGGGGGAGAGACCCAGTACTTC. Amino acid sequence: CASSRLAGGETQYF.

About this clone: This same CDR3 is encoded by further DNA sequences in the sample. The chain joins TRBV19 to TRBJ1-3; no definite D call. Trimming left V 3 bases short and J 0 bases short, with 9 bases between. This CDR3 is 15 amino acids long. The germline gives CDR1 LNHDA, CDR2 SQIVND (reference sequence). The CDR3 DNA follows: TGTGCCAGTAGTATCGGAGGAAGCTCTGGAAACACCATATATTTT. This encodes CASSIGGSSGNTIYF.